Described below is a single T cell receptor beta chain sequence and its context. This specimen comes from a study of T cell changes during pregnancy in multiple sclerosis. Clones were read by immunoSEQ multiplex PCR, and TCRdb kept only the in-frame ones, dropping some. The sample has around 100,000 clones, 94% seen once. Germline CDR1 SGHRS, CDR2 YFSETQ. The germline V and J ends were trimmed by 1 base and 2 bases, with 4 bases remaining between them. This CDR3 contains 13 residues. The J gene is TRBJ2-1, the V gene TRBV5-1; D not certain. This sample comprised peripheral blood, obtained before pregnancy. This TCR derives from a female donor with multiple sclerosis, enrolled in a pregnancy study. The CDR3 region is CASSLTTYNEQFF. CDR3 nucleotide sequence: TGCGCCAGCAGCTTGACTACCTACAATGAGCAGTTCTTC.